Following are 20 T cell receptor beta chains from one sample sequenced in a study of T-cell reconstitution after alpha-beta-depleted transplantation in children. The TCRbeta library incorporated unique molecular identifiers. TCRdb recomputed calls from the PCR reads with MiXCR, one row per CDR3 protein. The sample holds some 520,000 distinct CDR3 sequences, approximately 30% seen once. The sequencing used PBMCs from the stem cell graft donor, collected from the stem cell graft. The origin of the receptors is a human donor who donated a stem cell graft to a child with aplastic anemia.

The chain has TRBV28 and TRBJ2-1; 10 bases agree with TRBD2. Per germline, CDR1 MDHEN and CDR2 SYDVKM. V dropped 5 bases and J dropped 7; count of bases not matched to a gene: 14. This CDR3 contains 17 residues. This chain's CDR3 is CASSTSPREAGGNEQFF. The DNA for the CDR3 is TGTGCCAGCAGTACCTCCCCGAGGGAAGCGGGAGGGAATGAGCAGTTCTTC.

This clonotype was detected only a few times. The CDR3 DNA reads as TGCAGCGTTAAGGGACAGCTGAACACTGAAGCTTTCTTT. This gives the protein CSVKGQLNTEAFF. The chain carries TRBV29-1 and TRBJ1-1, with TRBD1 matching 7 bases. The length of the CDR3 is 13 residues. J gave up 0 bases and V 5 bases, and 3 bases lay outside the gene matches. Germline V gene lookup returns CDR1 SQVTM and CDR2 ANQGSEA.

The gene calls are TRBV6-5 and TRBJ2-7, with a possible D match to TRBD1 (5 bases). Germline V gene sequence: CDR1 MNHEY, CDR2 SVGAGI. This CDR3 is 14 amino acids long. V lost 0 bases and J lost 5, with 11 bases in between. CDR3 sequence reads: CASSYSGVGDEQYF. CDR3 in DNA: TGTGCCAGCAGTTACTCAGGGGTAGGCGACGAGCAGTACTTC.

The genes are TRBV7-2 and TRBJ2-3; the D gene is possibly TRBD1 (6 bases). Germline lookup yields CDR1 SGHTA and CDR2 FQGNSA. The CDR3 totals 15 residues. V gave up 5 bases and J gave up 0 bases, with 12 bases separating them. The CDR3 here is CASSPQGTSTDTQYF. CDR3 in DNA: TGTGCCAGCAGCCCACAGGGAACTAGCACAGATACGCAGTATTTT. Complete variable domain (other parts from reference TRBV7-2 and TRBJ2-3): GAGVSQSPSNKVTEKGKDVELRCDPISGHTALYWYRQSLGQGLEFLIYFQGNSAPDKSGLPSDRFSAERTGGSVSTLTIQRTQQEDSAVYLCASSPQGTSTDTQYFGPGTRLTVL.

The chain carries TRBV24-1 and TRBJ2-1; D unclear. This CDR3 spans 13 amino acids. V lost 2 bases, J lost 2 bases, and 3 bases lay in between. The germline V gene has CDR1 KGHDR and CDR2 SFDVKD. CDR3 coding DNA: TGTGCCACCAGTGATTGGGCCTACAATGAGCAGTTCTTC. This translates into CATSDWAYNEQFF.

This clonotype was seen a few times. CDR3 loop: CASSLGEQRDTEAFF. The CDR3 DNA reads as TGTGCCAGCAGCTTAGGGGAACAGCGGGACACTGAAGCTTTCTTT. V usage is TRBV7-6 and J usage is TRBJ1-1; D unclear. V lost 1 base and J lost 3, with 12 bases in between. This CDR3 has 15 amino acids. Germline lookup yields CDR1 SGHVS and CDR2 FNYEAQ.

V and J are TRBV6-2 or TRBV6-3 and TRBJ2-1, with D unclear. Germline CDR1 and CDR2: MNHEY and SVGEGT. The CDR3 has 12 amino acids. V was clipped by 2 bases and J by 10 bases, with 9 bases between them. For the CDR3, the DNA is TGTGCCAGCAGTTACGGATGGGCGGAGCAGTTCTTC. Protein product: CASSYGWAEQFF.

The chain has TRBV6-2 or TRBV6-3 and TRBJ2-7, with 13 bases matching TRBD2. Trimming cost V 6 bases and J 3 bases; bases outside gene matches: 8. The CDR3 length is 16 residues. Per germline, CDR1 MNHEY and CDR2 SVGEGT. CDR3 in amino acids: CASSRDGLAGVYEQYF. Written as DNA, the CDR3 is TGTGCCAGCAGCCGAGACGGACTAGCGGGAGTCTACGAGCAGTACTTC.

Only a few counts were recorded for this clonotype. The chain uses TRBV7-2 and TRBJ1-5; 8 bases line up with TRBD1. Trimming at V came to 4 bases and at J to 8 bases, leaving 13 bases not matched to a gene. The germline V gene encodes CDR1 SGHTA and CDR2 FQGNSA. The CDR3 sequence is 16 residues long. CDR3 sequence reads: CASSSDRGYAGEPQHF. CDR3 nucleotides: TGTGCCAGCAGCTCAGACAGGGGCTACGCCGGGGAGCCCCAGCATTTT.

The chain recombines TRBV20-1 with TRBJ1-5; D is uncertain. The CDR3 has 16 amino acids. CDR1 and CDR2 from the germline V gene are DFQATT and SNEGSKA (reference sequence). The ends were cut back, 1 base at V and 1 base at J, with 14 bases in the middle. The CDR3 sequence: CSARVSKGGSNQPQHF. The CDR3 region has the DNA TGCAGTGCTAGAGTGTCTAAGGGAGGGAGCAATCAGCCCCAGCATTTT.

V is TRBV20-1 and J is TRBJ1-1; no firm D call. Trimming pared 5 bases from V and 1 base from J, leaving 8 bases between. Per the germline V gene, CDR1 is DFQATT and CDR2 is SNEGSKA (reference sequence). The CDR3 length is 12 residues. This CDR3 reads CSALGGNTEAFF. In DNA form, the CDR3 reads TGCAGTGCTCTGGGTGGGAACACTGAAGCTTTCTTT.

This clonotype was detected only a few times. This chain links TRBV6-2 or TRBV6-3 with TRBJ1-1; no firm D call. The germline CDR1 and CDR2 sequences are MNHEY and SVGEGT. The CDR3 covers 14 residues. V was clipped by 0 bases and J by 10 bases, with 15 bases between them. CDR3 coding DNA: TGTGCCAGCAGTTACTCGTTGAGGGAGGCACGAGCTTTCTTT. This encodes CASSYSLREARAFF.

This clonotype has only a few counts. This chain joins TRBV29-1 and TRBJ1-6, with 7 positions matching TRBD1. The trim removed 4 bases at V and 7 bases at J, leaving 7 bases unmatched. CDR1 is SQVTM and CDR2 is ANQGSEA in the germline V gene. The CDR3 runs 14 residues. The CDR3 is CSVGEGAGNSPLHF. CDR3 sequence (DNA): TGCAGCGTTGGCGAGGGGGCAGGGAATTCACCCCTCCACTTT.

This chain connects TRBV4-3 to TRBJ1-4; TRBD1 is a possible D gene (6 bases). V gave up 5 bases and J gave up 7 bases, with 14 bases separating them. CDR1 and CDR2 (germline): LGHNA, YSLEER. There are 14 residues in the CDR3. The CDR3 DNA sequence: TGCGCCAGCAGCGCCCGAGGGGGGCCTGAAAAACTGTTTTTT. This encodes CASSARGGPEKLFF.

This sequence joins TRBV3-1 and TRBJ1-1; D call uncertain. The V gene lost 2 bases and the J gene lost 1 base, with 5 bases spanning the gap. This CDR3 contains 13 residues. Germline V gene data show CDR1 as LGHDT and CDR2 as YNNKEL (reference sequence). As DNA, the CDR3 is TGTGCCAGCAGCCAAACAACGAACACTGAAGCTTTCTTT. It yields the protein CASSQTTNTEAFF.

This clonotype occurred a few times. This CDR3 reads CASSPRMGIAEAFF. Written as DNA, the CDR3 is TGTGCCAGCAGCCCCAGAATGGGTATCGCTGAAGCTTTCTTT. This rearrangement joins TRBV9 to TRBJ1-1, with no clear D. CDR1 SGDLS and CDR2 YYNGEE come from the germline V gene. Trimming cost V 4 bases and J 6 bases, with 16 bases left between them. There are 14 residues in the CDR3.

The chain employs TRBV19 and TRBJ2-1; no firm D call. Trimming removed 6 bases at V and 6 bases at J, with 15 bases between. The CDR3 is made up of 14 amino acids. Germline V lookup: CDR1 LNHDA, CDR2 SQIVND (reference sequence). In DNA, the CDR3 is TGTGCCAGTAGATGGGGTTGGGGTTCCAATGAGCAGTTCTTC. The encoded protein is CASRWGWGSNEQFF.

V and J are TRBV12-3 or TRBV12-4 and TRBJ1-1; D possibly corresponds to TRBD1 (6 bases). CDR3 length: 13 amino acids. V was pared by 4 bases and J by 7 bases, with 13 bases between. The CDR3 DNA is TGTGCCAGCAGTTCTCCCGGGGGGCTTGAAGCTTTCTTT. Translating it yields CASSSPGGLEAFF.

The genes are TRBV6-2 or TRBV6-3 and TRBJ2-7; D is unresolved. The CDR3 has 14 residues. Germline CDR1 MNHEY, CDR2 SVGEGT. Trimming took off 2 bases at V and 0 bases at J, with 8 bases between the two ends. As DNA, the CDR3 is TGTGCCAGCAGTTACCCGGGCGGCTCCTACGAGCAGTACGTC. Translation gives CASSYPGGSYEQYV.

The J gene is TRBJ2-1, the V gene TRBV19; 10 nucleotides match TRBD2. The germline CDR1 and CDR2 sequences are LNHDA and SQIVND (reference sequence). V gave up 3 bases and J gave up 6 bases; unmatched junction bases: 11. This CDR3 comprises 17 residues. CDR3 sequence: CASSIVGLAVVGNEQFF. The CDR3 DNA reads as TGTGCCAGTAGTATCGTAGGACTAGCGGTTGTCGGCAATGAGCAGTTCTTC.